The 8 T cell receptor beta chains reported below all come from one sample, sequenced in a study of CD8 T cells in Susac syndrome. Reverse transcription of 0.5 to 1 ug RNA was performed with random hexamers. In TCRdb, the immunoSEQ multiplex PCR reads were re-called with MiXCR into one record per CDR3 protein. The profile covers a few hundred thousand distinct CDR3 sequences, with about 96% appearing a single time and 0.085% to 0.095% taken by the ten largest. The specimen was CD4+ T cells from PBMCs. Receptor source: a human donor with multiple sclerosis.

The rearrangement uses TRBV6-6 and TRBJ2-3; no clear D gene. The CDR3 has 14 residues. CDR1 and CDR2 from the germline V gene are MNHNY and SVGAGI (reference sequence). V was pared by 4 bases and J by 0 bases, with 8 bases between. Here the CDR3 DNA reads TGTGCCAGCAGTTCCCCGGACAGCACAGATACGCAGTATTTT. This translates into CASSSPDSTDTQYF.

The chain carries TRBV6-5 and TRBJ2-1, with no clear D. There are 16 residues in the CDR3. Deletions cut 0 bases from V and 6 bases from J, with 15 bases between. In germline, CDR1 is MNHEY, CDR2 SVGAGI. CDR3 DNA sequence: TGTGCCAGCAGTTACTCGGTTCTTGTCCCTGGCAATGAGCAGTTCTTC. Its protein product is CASSYSVLVPGNEQFF.

The V gene is TRBV20-1, the J gene TRBJ2-1; 8 bases map to TRBD2. CDR1 is DFQATT, CDR2 SNEGSKA, per germline (reference sequence). The CDR3 extends over 16 amino acids. V was clipped by 1 base and J by 5 bases; unmatched bases: 10. The CDR3 nucleotides read TGCAGTGCTAGAGCCCCCGGACTAGCTCCGGACAATGAGCAGTTCTTC. It is translated as CSARAPGLAPDNEQFF.

J is TRBJ1-4 and V is TRBV2; D gene ambiguous. The germline V gene encodes CDR1 SNHLY and CDR2 FYNNEI. CDR3 length equals 13 residues. V was clipped by 7 bases and J by 6 bases, with 12 bases between them. In DNA form, the CDR3 reads TGTGCCAGCACCTTACCGCGGGATGAAAAACTGTTTTTT. It yields the protein CASTLPRDEKLFF.

This clonotype was observed a handful of times. The chain links TRBV29-1 to TRBJ2-4; no reliable D call. Trimming shortened V by 6 bases and J by 6 bases, and 18 bases separated the two germline ends. Germline V gene sequence: CDR1 SQVTM, CDR2 ANQGSEA. The CDR3 runs to 14 residues. CDR3 coding DNA: TGCAGCGTACTCTCGGGCCCCACCGGAAACATTCAGTACTTC. Protein: CSVLSGPTGNIQYF.

This clonotype appeared once. The V call is TRBV7-3, the J call TRBJ2-1, with 10 bases lining up with TRBD2. The V gene end was trimmed by 4 bases and the J gene end by 8 bases; junction bases not matched to a gene: 5. This CDR3 has 14 residues. Germline assignment: CDR1 SGHTA and CDR2 FQGTGA. For the CDR3, the DNA is TGTGCCAGCAGCTCCAGCGGGAGGGCCGATGAGCAGTTCTTC. Translated, it gives CASSSSGRADEQFF.

This chain links TRBV7-2 with TRBJ1-5; D is undetermined. Trimming took 3 bases from V and 5 from J, leaving 11 bases between them. CDR3 length: 14 amino acids. CDR1 and CDR2 (germline): SGHTA, FQGNSA. CDR3 nucleotides: TGTGCCAGCAGCTTTCCGGGAGGGCATCAGCCCCAGCATTTT. Protein sequence: CASSFPGGHQPQHF.

The genes are TRBV29-1 and TRBJ2-1; 10 bases are shared with TRBD2. The CDR3 is 14 amino acids. V lost 7 bases and J lost 7; bases outside the gene matches: 10. Per germline, CDR1 SQVTM and CDR2 ANQGSEA. CDR3 DNA sequence: TGCAGCGCCGCAATAGGAGCGGGGGGGAATGAGCAGTTCTTC. Its translation is CSAAIGAGGNEQFF.